This T cell receptor (beta chain) was found in a study of human T cells and chemical hapten exposure (dated by TCRdb to the early 2020s). Describing the broader study: For sensitization, 2% DPC in acetone was applied to a 2 cm by 2 cm area of upper inner arm skin. Throughout the study period of roughly five months, patients also received therapeutic DPC doses to the scalp every week. Patch testing was done on the upper back using Finn chambers containing 0.01% DPC, and results were scored after 6 days according to International Contact Dermatitis Research Group standards. Most of the patients in the cohort were female, and the cohort covered alopecia areata with under or over 50% scalp involvement, alopecia totalis and alopecia universalis. The libraries were sequenced as a pool, and the TCR yield per sample differed mostly because of small variations in library volumes within the pool. Peripheral blood TCR repertoire changes were tracked in vivo in alopecia patients during primary and secondary sensitization to the hapten diphenylcyclopropenone (DPC). Blood was sampled from patients pre-sensitization (week 0) and at 2, 6 and about 24 weeks after DPC sensitization. About 28 alopecia patients gave blood for TCR sequencing at one to four time points (pre-sensitization, 2, 6 and 24 weeks). The research as a whole found: Repeated subsampling changed both the strength of the expansion versus patch-test correlation and the threshold at which the correlation became significant. DPC sensitization did not change how many TCRs were above 1 in 1000 frequency, and no evidence was found of alterations in global repertoire structure. All patients had alopecia, a presumed autoimmune disease, so their immune response might differ from that of healthy individuals. Significantly more large CDR3 similarity clusters were formed by expanded TCRs than by pre-sensitization or healthy control sets, consistent with antigen-driven responses. Patch test score correlated positively with the number of PT1 expanded TCRs, reaching significance at thresholds 8, 16 and 32 but not at 4.

As regards this clonotype: What antigen it recognizes has not been identified. No quality values exist for individual bases; no much larger clone is one base distant.

The time point label, read with the paper, signifies: patch test 1, 2 weeks after DPC sensitization. The treatment or condition label for this specimen denotes: therapeutic diphenylcyclopropenone sensitization with weekly scalp DPC. At each patch-test visit, blood was drawn before the patch test was applied. Patients were considered eligible if aged 18 to 70, diagnosed with alopecia and deemed suitable for DPC therapy, and patients were excluded if pregnant. Total RNA was isolated from unfractionated whole blood collected in Tempus Blood RNA tubes. The CDR3 spans 13 residues, from the cysteine through the phenylalanine. Just CDR3 DNA is preserved here, 39 bases in frame from base 1. From the germline V gene (reference sequence), CDR1 is LNHDA and CDR2 is SQIVND. V is reduced by 5 bases and J by 1 base, leaving a spacing of 5 bases between them. Libraries came from RACE. Sequencing relied on a NextSeq 500. During library preparation, unique molecular identifiers were attached to individual cDNA molecules so that TCRs could be counted quantitatively and reproducibly. For every blood RNA sample, sequencing covered both the TCR alpha and TCR beta chains. As for the original processing: Samples had a median of roughly 98,000 TCRs, with a range from roughly 20,000 to 690,600. V, J and CDR3 annotation of the TCR reads was carried out using the Decombinator software suite. For the PS versus PT1 abundance plots, all samples were subsampled to the same number of TCRs (28,000). Expanded TCRs were defined as absent before sensitization and observed at least eight times at the 2-week time point. TCRdb handled the public reads itself, with Q25 trimming in fastp and clone calling in MiXCR, and kept productive beta chains. Every entry covers one CDR3 protein and lists the most common genes and DNA from its rows. The V and J calls were determined by TCRdb, not by the authors. The sample table records 150,000 to 200,000 distinct CDR3 sequences; around 20% of these occur just once. Roughly 6.7% of the sample lies in the top ten.

The TCR was taken from a woman aged 50 to 60 with alopecia areata. Some clones in this sample may be carry-over from other donors' samples. Specimen: whole blood, collected in connection with sensitization to the hapten diphenylcyclopropenone (DPC). Recombination linked TRBV19 to TRBJ2-2; the D segment may tentatively be TRBD1 or TRBD2, each giving 5 matched bases. The CDR3 region: CASSGGNTGELFF. Read as DNA, the sequence is TGTGCCAGTAGTGGGGGGAACACCGGGGAGCTGTTTTTT.